Included here is one T cell receptor beta chain sequence, with context. Germline CDR1 SNHLY, CDR2 FYNNEI. The V and J ends lost 4 bases and 2 bases respectively, with 5 bases between them. CDR3 size: 12 residues. These data belong to a study of blood T cell repertoires in COVID-19. Study in general: COVID-19 samples, acute and convalescent, were from the United States, Italy and Spain. The cDNA or gDNA used as material had been derived from T cells, B-cell-depleted T cells, or PBMCs.

Under the authors' procedure: Estimation of nucleated cell counts was performed using reference gene primer amplification. The protocol was immunoSEQ multiplex PCR, while the TCRdb copy is restricted to in-frame clones and leaves out a portion. V, J and clone size were drawn from that table, and D and trimming were deduced from the DNA. The table records 93,000 or so clones, roughly 90% of them present only once. The sample was peripheral blood. The chain has TRBV2 and TRBJ2-5, with TRBD2 as a possible D gene (5 bases). The source is a human donor in a cohort sampled during active COVID-19. The DNA of the CDR3 is TGTGCCAGCAGTGCGGGGCAAGAGACCCAGTACTTC. Its protein product is CASSAGQETQYF.